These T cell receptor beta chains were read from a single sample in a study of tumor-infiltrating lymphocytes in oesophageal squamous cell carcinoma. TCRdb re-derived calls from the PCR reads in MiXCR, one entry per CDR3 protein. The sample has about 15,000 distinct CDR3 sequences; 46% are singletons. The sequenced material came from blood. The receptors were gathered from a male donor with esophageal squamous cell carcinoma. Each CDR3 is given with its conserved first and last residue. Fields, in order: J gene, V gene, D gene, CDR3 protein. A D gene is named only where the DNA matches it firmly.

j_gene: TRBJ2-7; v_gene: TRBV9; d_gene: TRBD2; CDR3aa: CASSVASGRALGEQYF
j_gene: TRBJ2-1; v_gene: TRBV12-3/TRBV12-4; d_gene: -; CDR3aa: CASSLTDNEQFF
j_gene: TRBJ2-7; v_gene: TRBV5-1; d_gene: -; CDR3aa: CASRVRQGSSYEQYF
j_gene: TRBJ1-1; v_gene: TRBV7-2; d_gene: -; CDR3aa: CASSLVLGESTEAFF
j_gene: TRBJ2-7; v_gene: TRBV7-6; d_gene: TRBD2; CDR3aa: CASSFGGGLDEQYF
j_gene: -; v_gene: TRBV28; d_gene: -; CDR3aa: CASTTGYSYEQYF
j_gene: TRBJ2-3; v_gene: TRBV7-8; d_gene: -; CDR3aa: CASSFGDTTDTRYF
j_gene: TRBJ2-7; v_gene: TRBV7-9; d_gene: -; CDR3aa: CASSLATVYHEQYF
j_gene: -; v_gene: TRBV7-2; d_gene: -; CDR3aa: CASSSYTRRSSYEQYF
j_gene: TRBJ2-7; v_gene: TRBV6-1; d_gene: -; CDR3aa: CASSEAGVLYEQYF
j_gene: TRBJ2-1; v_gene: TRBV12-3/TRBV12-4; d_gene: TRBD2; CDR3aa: CASSLPPLGLAGGPYNEQFF
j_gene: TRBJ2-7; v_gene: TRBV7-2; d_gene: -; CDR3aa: CASSLGTEYEQYF
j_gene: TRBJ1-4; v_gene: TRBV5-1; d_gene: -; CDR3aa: CASSRRSGPTEKLFF
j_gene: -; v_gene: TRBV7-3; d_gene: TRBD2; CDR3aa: CASSPGTSDLETQYF
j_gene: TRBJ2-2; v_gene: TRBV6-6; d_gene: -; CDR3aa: CASSEMTGELFF
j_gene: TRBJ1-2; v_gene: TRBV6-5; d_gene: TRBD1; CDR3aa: CARGTGGWYGYTF
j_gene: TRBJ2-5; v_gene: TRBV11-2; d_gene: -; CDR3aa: CASSFNRRQETQYF
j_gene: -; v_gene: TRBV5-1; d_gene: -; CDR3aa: CASRVREETQYF
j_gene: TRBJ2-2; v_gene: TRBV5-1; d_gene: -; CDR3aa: CASSLAGAIGTGELFF
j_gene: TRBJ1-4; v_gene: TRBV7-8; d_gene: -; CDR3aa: CASSLSGVATNEKLFF
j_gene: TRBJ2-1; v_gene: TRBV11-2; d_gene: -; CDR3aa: CASSDNGLQPRF
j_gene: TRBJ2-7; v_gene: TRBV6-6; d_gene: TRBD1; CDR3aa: CASSYGQGSSYEQYF
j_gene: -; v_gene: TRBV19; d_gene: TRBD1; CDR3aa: CASSDRAGASYEQYF
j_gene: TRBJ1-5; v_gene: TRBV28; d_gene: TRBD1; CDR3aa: CASSLREGAQPQHF